Shown below are 27 T cell receptor beta chains from a single sample sequenced in a study of regulatory T cells in long-lasting Graves disease. Time point in this sample: newly diagnosed GD, antithyroid drugs for less than 3 months. Researchers made the TCR library from RNA that was extracted from PBMCs. Libraries of TCR beta came from iRepertoire HTBI primers plus Arm-PCR of CDR3 regions. TCRdb processed the multiplex PCR reads anew with MiXCR; each CDR3 protein has one entry. Of about 530,000 distinct CDR3 sequences listed, 15% to 20% were seen once; the top ten hold 25%. The same data also contributed to another study, on T cells in Graves' hyperthyroidism and ophthalmopathy.

Sequencing used peripheral blood mononuclear cells (PBMCs), obtained at new diagnosis, from a patient treated with antithyroid drugs. The receptor source for this set is a woman aged 40 to 65 with Graves disease.

This clonotype showed up just a few times. The chain uses TRBV19 and TRBJ2-1; D might be TRBD2 (6 bases). Germline V gives CDR1 LNHDA, CDR2 SQIVND (reference sequence). Trimming took off 8 bases at V and 7 bases at J, with 9 bases between the two ends. The CDR3 is 11 amino acids. The DNA for the CDR3 is TGTGCCAGTTCGACTAGGAATGAGCAGTTCTTC. It translates to CASSTRNEQFF.

This clonotype was counted ten times or more. This chain joins TRBV2 and TRBJ1-4, with 11 bases aligning to TRBD1. This CDR3 is 18 amino acids long. J lost 7 bases, V lost 7 bases, and 17 bases had no gene match. Germline CDR1 reads SNHLY; CDR2 reads FYNNEI. The CDR3 DNA follows: TGTGCCAGCAATACGGACAGGGGGCTGAACACAACGCGTGAAAAACTGTTTTTT. Protein sequence: CASNTDRGLNTTREKLFF.

The chain employs TRBV5-5 and TRBJ1-5; D is unresolved. This CDR3 region has 13 residues. The germline V gene has CDR1 SGHKS and CDR2 YYEKEE (reference sequence). The ends were cut back, 0 bases at V and 5 bases at J, with 6 bases in the middle. CDR3 residues: CASSLDPYQPQHF. The CDR3 DNA reads TGTGCCAGCAGCTTGGATCCTTATCAGCCCCAGCATTTT.

This chain links TRBV9 with TRBJ2-1; the match to TRBD2 covers 13 bases. Germline V gives CDR1 SGDLS, CDR2 YYNGEE. This CDR3 is 18 amino acids long. With 0 bases clipped from V and 2 bases from J, the junction kept 5 bases outside the gene matches. The CDR3 DNA is TGTGCCAGCAGCGTAGGCACTAGCGGGGGGGTAGCCTACAATGAGCAGTTCTTC. Translating gives CASSVGTSGGVAYNEQFF. The whole variable domain, remainder taken from reference TRBV9 and TRBJ2-1, is DSGVTQTPKHLITATGQRVTLRCSPRSGDLSVYWYQQSLDQGLQFLIQYYNGEERAKGNILERFSAQQFPDLHSELNLSSLELGDSALYFCASSVGTSGGVAYNEQFFGPGTRLTVL.

This clonotype came up many times. The rearrangement uses TRBV12-3 or TRBV12-4 and TRBJ2-5; no firm D call. The CDR3 sequence is 12 residues long. Trimming cost V 6 bases and J 1 base, with 6 bases left between them. CDR3 sequence reads: CASSLLQETQYF. For the CDR3, the DNA is TGTGCCAGCAGCCTACTCCAAGAGACCCAGTACTTC.

At least ten counts were recorded for this clonotype. The chain is built from TRBV2 and TRBJ1-6; D gene ambiguous. In germline, CDR1 is SNHLY, CDR2 FYNNEI. The CDR3 consists of 15 residues. V was pared by 4 bases and J by 8 bases, with 15 bases between. The CDR3 sequence is CASSVEEVRDSPLHF. The CDR3 nucleotides read TGTGCCAGCAGTGTGGAGGAAGTTAGGGATTCACCCCTCCACTTT. The complete variable domain, with remaining parts taken from reference TRBV2 and TRBJ1-6, reads EPEVTQTPSHQVTQMGQEVILRCVPISNHLYFYWYRQILGQKVEFLVSFYNNEISEKSEIFDDQFSVERPDGSNFTLKIRSTKLEDSAMYFCASSVEEVRDSPLHFGNGTRLTVT.

Points on this clonotype: Given a much more abundant clone one base away, this may be a read error. The rearrangement joins TRBV12-3 or TRBV12-4 to TRBJ1-2; D not certain. The CDR3 sequence is 15 residues long. The CDR3 here is CASSFWEEGTAGHTF. The CDR3 nucleotides are TGTGCCAGCAGTTTCTGGGAGGAGGGAACGGCTGGCCACACCTTC.

This clonotype was seen many times. This chain joins TRBV2 and TRBJ2-1; 8 nucleotides match TRBD2. The V segment lost 7 bases and the J segment 0 bases; nucleotides outside the gene matches: 2. Germline V gene sequence: CDR1 SNHLY, CDR2 FYNNEI. This CDR3 has 14 amino acids. The CDR3 reads CASTRGGSYNEQFF. In nucleotides, the CDR3 is TGTGCCAGCACCCGGGGGGGCTCCTACAATGAGCAGTTCTTC.

About this clonotype itself: Given a much more abundant clone one base away, this may be a read error. The chain recombines TRBV3-1 with TRBJ1-6; tentatively, D is TRBD1 (6 bases). The CDR3 is made up of 15 amino acids. Germline lookup yields CDR1 LGHDT and CDR2 YNNKEL (reference sequence). V dropped 1 base and J dropped 8 bases, with 12 bases sitting between them. CDR3 nucleotide sequence: TGTGCCAGCAGCCAAGGGGGACACCGTGATTCACCCCTCCACTTT. This translates into CASSQGGHRDSPLHF.

This clonotype was detected only a few times. The chain recombines TRBV4-1 with TRBJ1-5; the D is unclear. Per germline, CDR1 MGHRA and CDR2 YSYEKL. The CDR3 is 13 amino acids. The V end was cut by 4 bases, the J end by 8 bases, with 12 bases between. Here the CDR3 reads CASSLSALEPQHF. The CDR3 DNA follows: TGCGCCAGCAGCCTCTCAGCCCTTGAGCCCCAGCATTTT.

The table lists this clonotype with many counts. V and J are TRBV10-2 and TRBJ2-7, with TRBD2 as a possible D gene (5 bases). Per the germline V gene, CDR1 is WSHSY and CDR2 is SAAADI. The CDR3 is 15 amino acids. Trimming stripped 4 bases from V and 5 bases from J, with 18 bases between. Written as DNA, the CDR3 is TGCGCCAGCAGTGGGGTCGGCGGCTTCGGGGACGAGCAGTACTTC. Translated: CASSGVGGFGDEQYF.

This clonotype showed up just a few times. The V gene is TRBV27, the J gene TRBJ1-5; maybe TRBD1 (5 bases). V lost 0 bases and J 4 bases, leaving 7 bases between the germline ends. The CDR3 runs to 14 residues. Germline lookup yields CDR1 MNHEY and CDR2 SMNVEV (reference sequence). The DNA for the CDR3 is TGTGCCAGCAGTTTATCTAGGACAAATCAGCCCCAGCATTTT. Protein product: CASSLSRTNQPQHF.

The chain couples TRBV3-1 to TRBJ2-3; D possibly matches TRBD1 or TRBD2 (5 bases each). V was shortened by 8 bases and J by 2 bases, with 23 bases between the two germline ends. CDR1 and CDR2 (germline): LGHDT, YNNKEL (reference sequence). The CDR3 totals 17 residues. The CDR3 region has the DNA TGTGCCAGCGGGAGCCCAGGGAGATCCGCCGTCACAGATACGCAGTATTTT. It yields the protein CASGSPGRSAVTDTQYF.

This clonotype has ten or more counts. The rearrangement joins TRBV20-1 to TRBJ1-1, with D perhaps TRBD1 (5 bases). In germline, CDR1 is DFQATT, CDR2 SNEGSKA (reference sequence). The CDR3 is made up of 14 amino acids. Trimming took off 1 base at V and 4 bases at J, with 13 bases between the two ends. In DNA form, the CDR3 reads TGCAGTGCTAGAGCGGGAGGAGGGGTCACTGAAGCTTTCTTT. It yields the protein CSARAGGGVTEAFF.

On this clonotype itself: This may be a read error: a much more frequent sequence differs by one nucleotide. The chain links TRBV27 to TRBJ2-3; 8 bases are a match to TRBD2. The CDR3 has 15 residues. Germline lookup yields CDR1 MNHEY and CDR2 SMNVEV (reference sequence). CDR3 coding DNA: TGTGCCGGCAGCTCCGCGGGGGGCGGCACAGATACGCAGTATTTT. Amino acids: CAGSSAGGGTDTQYF.

CDR3 bases: TGTGCCAGCGGACCCACCTTTGTGGAGTACTTC. Amino acid sequence: CASGPTFVEYF. The chain joins TRBV6-2 or TRBV6-3 to TRBJ2-7; D gene unclear. The CDR3 is 11 amino acids. V shed 8 bases and J shed 11 bases, with 16 bases lying between them. The germline CDR1 and CDR2 sequences are MNHEY and SVGEGT.

This clonotype has a count of ten or more. The genes are TRBV3-1 and TRBJ1-6, with TRBD1 identical over 9 bases. CDR1 and CDR2 (germline): LGHDT, YNNKEL (reference sequence). The CDR3 length is 15 residues. The ends lost 2 bases at V and 5 bases at J; junction bases unmatched: 1. This CDR3 reads CASSQRTGDNSPLHF. The DNA of the CDR3 is TGTGCCAGCAGCCAACGGACAGGGGATAATTCACCCCTCCACTTT.

This clonotype was detected many times. The chain employs TRBV7-2 and TRBJ2-5; no definite D call. V lost 2 bases and J 5 bases, leaving 9 bases between the germline ends. The CDR3 consists of 13 residues. Germline-derived CDR1 and CDR2 are SGHTA and FQGNSA. In DNA, the CDR3 is TGTGCCAGCAGCTTACATAAACTCGAGACCCAGTACTTC. It codes for CASSLHKLETQYF.

The chain carries TRBV9 and TRBJ2-3, with D possibly being TRBD1 or TRBD2 (5 bases each). The CDR3 runs to 16 residues. Per germline, CDR1 SGDLS and CDR2 YYNGEE. V was cut by 4 bases and J by 3 bases, with 18 bases left in between. DNA for the CDR3: TGTGCCAGCAGCACCCGACAGCGGATGGGTACAGATACGCAGTATTTT. It translates to CASSTRQRMGTDTQYF.

This clonotype was seen more than once but under ten times. This CDR3 reads CASSAKDNGNQPQHF. CDR3 nucleotide sequence: TGTGCCAGCAGCGCCAAGGACAACGGCAATCAGCCCCAGCATTTT. The V and J genes are TRBV9 and TRBJ1-5; TRBD1 might be the D (5 bases). The V end was cut by 3 bases, the J end by 2 bases, with 12 bases between. The CDR3 is 15 amino acids. Germline values: CDR1 SGDLS, CDR2 YYNGEE.

A few counts support this clonotype. The chain is built from TRBV20-1 and TRBJ2-1; D perhaps matches TRBD2 (6 bases). The CDR3 extends over 13 amino acids. In germline, CDR1 is DFQATT, CDR2 SNEGSKA (reference sequence). V was clipped by 5 bases and J by 7 bases, with 15 bases between them. The CDR3 DNA follows: TGCAGTGCTTTACTTGTGGGGAGGAATGAGCAGTTCTTC. It specifies CSALLVGRNEQFF.

The chain uses TRBV7-9 and TRBJ1-1; 7 nucleotides match TRBD1. The ends lost 0 bases at V and 3 bases at J; junction bases unmatched: 4. The CDR3 contains 15 residues. Germline V gene sequence: CDR1 SEHNR, CDR2 FQNEAQ (reference sequence). The CDR3 is CASSLAYRGHTEAFF. As DNA, the CDR3 is TGTGCCAGCAGCTTAGCCTACAGGGGCCACACTGAAGCTTTCTTT.

This clonotype was seen repeatedly, ten times or more. The chain combines TRBV6-2 or TRBV6-3 with TRBJ1-1, with D uncertain. V lost 2 bases and J 11 bases, leaving 15 bases between the germline ends. The CDR3 consists of 13 residues. The germline V gene encodes CDR1 MNHEY and CDR2 SVGEGT. The CDR3: CASSYAAALGAFF. The CDR3 nucleotides read TGTGCCAGCAGTTACGCGGCGGCTCTGGGGGCTTTCTTT.

The rearrangement links TRBV7-8 to TRBJ2-3; possibly TRBD2 for D (6 bases). The CDR3 length is 15 residues. Deletions cut 5 bases from V and 8 bases from J, with 20 bases between. The germline V gene encodes CDR1 SGHVS and CDR2 FQNEAQ. The chain's CDR3 is CASSPGGRMRVTQYF. The CDR3 bases are TGTGCCAGCAGCCCCGGAGGGAGGATGAGGGTTACGCAGTATTTT. Variable domain in full (rest from reference TRBV7-8 and TRBJ2-3): GAGVSQSPRYKVAKRGQDVALRCDPISGHVSLFWYQQALGQGPEFLTYFQNEAQLDKSGLPSDRFFAERPEGSVSTLKIQRTQQEDSAVYLCASSPGGRMRVTQYFGPGTRLTVL.

This clonotype occurred a few times. V and J are TRBV5-1 and TRBJ1-1, with D possibly matching TRBD1 (5 bases). Germline CDR1 is SGHRS and CDR2 is YFSETQ. The CDR3 runs to 15 residues. Trimming shortened V by 2 bases and J by 1 base, and 12 bases separated the two germline ends. The CDR3 DNA reads as TGCGCCAGCAGCTTCGGGGCACAGGAGAACACTGAAGCTTTCTTT. Translation: CASSFGAQENTEAFF. Complete variable domain (other parts from reference TRBV5-1 and TRBJ1-1): KAGVTQTPRYLIKTRGQQVTLSCSPISGHRSVSWYQQTPGQGLQFLFEYFSETQRNKGNFPGRFSGRQFSNSRSEMNVSTLELGDSALYLCASSFGAQENTEAFFGQGTRLTVV.

This clonotype was seen a few times. The rearrangement uses TRBV20-1 and TRBJ1-2, with D hard to call. Trimming cost V 7 bases and J 5 bases, with 11 bases left between them. Germline V lookup: CDR1 DFQATT, CDR2 SNEGSKA (reference sequence). The CDR3 consists of 11 residues. The CDR3 DNA sequence: TGCAGTGTTCCAGGCCTGTATGGCTACACCTTC. Translated: CSVPGLYGYTF.

In its sample, this clonotype was seen many times. The chain employs TRBV2 and TRBJ1-1; maybe TRBD1 (6 bases). The CDR3 runs to 16 residues. V was clipped by 3 bases and J by 3 bases, with 17 bases between them. CDR1 and CDR2 from the germline V gene are SNHLY and FYNNEI. CDR3 region: CASSEGWGREDTEAFF. CDR3 sequence (DNA): TGTGCCAGCAGTGAGGGATGGGGGCGCGAGGACACTGAAGCTTTCTTT. The full variable domain, rest sourced from reference TRBV2 and TRBJ1-1, is EPEVTQTPSHQVTQMGQEVILRCVPISNHLYFYWYRQILGQKVEFLVSFYNNEISEKSEIFDDQFSVERPDGSNFTLKIRSTKLEDSAMYFCASSEGWGREDTEAFFGQGTRLTVV.